Listed below are T cell receptor beta chains from one sample, sequenced in a study of T cells expressing NK-cell markers. One entry per CDR3 protein, without DNA, is what TCRdb gives after re-calling the 5' RACE reads. The listing records about 150,000 distinct CDR3 sequences. The specimen sequenced was blood T cells: a sorted CD56 or NKG2C T cell subset, CD4+ or CD8+ T cells, or bulk PBMC T cells (not recorded which). The receptors here all came from a woman in her fifties or sixties in good health. The CDR3 runs from the conserved cysteine through the conserved F or W.

J	V	CDR3
TRBJ1-2	TRBV2	CASSSLEIPYGYTF
TRBJ2-5	TRBV27	CASSWTPGGETQYF
TRBJ2-2	TRBV4-2	CASSRIAGEGTGELFF
TRBJ2-7	TRBV30	CAWSVGVAYEQYF
TRBJ2-3	TRBV27	CASSFASGVPDTQYF
TRBJ2-2	TRBV10-1	CASSEIAGESGNAGELFF
TRBJ2-1	TRBV7-9	CASSSPTGASYNEQFF
TRBJ1-1	TRBV14	CASSQDSRTGNTEAFF
TRBJ2-5	TRBV7-3	CASSLTGGQETQYF
TRBJ2-1	TRBV12-3/TRBV12-4	CASSLSLGIGQFF
TRBJ2-1	TRBV20-1	CSARTSGKAYNEQFF
TRBJ2-3	TRBV27	CASSFLPITDTQYF
TRBJ2-1	TRBV20-1	CSAILRDRDNEQFF
TRBJ2-1	TRBV7-9	CASSFLAGGSNEQFF
TRBJ2-2	TRBV5-1	CASSPISGGNTGELFF
TRBJ2-1	TRBV6-5	CASSTIGGARRGEQFF
TRBJ2-7	TRBV24-1	CATSDGDRYEQYF
TRBJ1-1	TRBV11-2	CASSLDSDLTFF
TRBJ2-1	TRBV9	CASSVVGSSYNEQFF
TRBJ2-4	TRBV7-9	CASSLYGTGGFEGKNIQYF
TRBJ2-7	TRBV30	CAWTTGTGRYEQYF
TRBJ2-5	TRBV24-1	CATSDAPSGSETQYF
TRBJ2-1	TRBV2	CASSGVSGPPNEQFF
TRBJ2-2	TRBV7-9	CASSVRGRGELFF
TRBJ2-1	TRBV4-1	CASSHPQMDEQFF
TRBJ1-1	TRBV20-1	CSVREQKMNTEAFF
TRBJ1-1	TRBV12-3/TRBV12-4	CASSWYKVGNEAFF
TRBJ2-3	TRBV7-8	CASSLGGTDTDTQYF
TRBJ1-1	TRBV7-3	CASSLTLAGPDTEAFF
TRBJ2-1	TRBV19	CASSFIGNEQFF
TRBJ2-7	TRBV29-1	CSVSGTDPYEQYF
TRBJ1-5	TRBV6-2/TRBV6-3	CASNLGRGYSNQPQHF
TRBJ2-2	TRBV27	CASTPTVTGELFF
TRBJ2-1	TRBV7-9	CASSLVTGRTPYYNEQFF
TRBJ2-1	TRBV13	CASGGSGSSYNEQFF
TRBJ2-3	TRBV10-2	CASSESTLPDTQYF
TRBJ1-2	TRBV4-1	CASSQDPYGYTF
TRBJ2-4	TRBV7-7	CASSLRQPEAKNIQYF
TRBJ1-2	TRBV5-1	CASSSTGTGDGYTF
TRBJ2-7	TRBV12-3/TRBV12-4	CASSFGSTYEQYF
TRBJ2-1	TRBV12-3/TRBV12-4	CASRILALYSNEQFF
TRBJ2-3	TRBV20-1	CSAKPRGRSLADTQYF
TRBJ2-5	TRBV7-9	CASSLDPGGAEETQYF
TRBJ2-1	TRBV7-9	CASSLALAGAGEQFF
TRBJ1-1	TRBV10-3	CAISESPLGGITEAFF
TRBJ2-5	TRBV6-2/TRBV6-3	CASSYEQGHQETQYF
TRBJ2-4	TRBV5-1	CASSPQTGNIQYF
TRBJ2-1	TRBV15	CATSGGTGGWYEQFF
TRBJ1-1	TRBV12-3/TRBV12-4	CASRLGGVATEAFF
TRBJ2-1	TRBV24-1	CATSDWRGTGGSYNEQFF
TRBJ2-7	TRBV10-3	CAATSGAANYEQYF
TRBJ2-1	TRBV5-1	CASSLGLAGTYNEQFF
TRBJ2-5	TRBV7-9	CASSFLNSGSVETQYF
TRBJ1-1	TRBV27	CASSPNSVNTEAFF
TRBJ2-7	TRBV7-9	CASSPSAGVLEQYF
TRBJ1-1	TRBV5-1	CASSLAGIYEAFF
TRBJ2-2	TRBV4-1	CASTPAGLLTGELFF
TRBJ2-1	TRBV10-3	CAISAGSNEQFF